This T cell receptor (beta chain) derives from a study of cytomegalovirus exposure and HLA in healthy donors. The overall study: The 120 or so validation repertoires were reported in a later analysis to have been generated on the same platform as the roughly 670 first-cohort repertoires. General observations from the study: The study listed under 200 cytomegalovirus-associated TCR beta chains. Rarity characterized most TCR sequences, yet some public TCRs appeared in many donors.

Note on this clone: Its antigen is undetermined.

The donors formed part of the approximately 120-subject validation cohort, distinct from the roughly 630-subject first cohort. Profiled with immunoSEQ multiplex PCR; TCRdb holds only in-frame clones, not every one. The table shows roughly 67,000 clones, with about 90% occurring only once. The germline CDR1 and CDR2 sequences are SGDLS and YYNGEE. This CDR3 is built from 13 residues. V was shortened by 5 bases and J by 2 bases, with 11 bases between the two germline ends. The chain joins TRBV9 to TRBJ2-7; no clear D gene. The TCR comes from a man aged 18 to 29 in good health and CMV-seronegative. What was sequenced was PBMCs. For the CDR3, the DNA is TGTGCCAGCAGTTCGGGTGCCACCTACGAGCAGTACTTC. Translating gives CASSSGATYEQYF.